The 27 T cell receptor beta chains in this list originate from one sample, sequenced in a study of identical twins. TCRdb re-analysed the 5' RACE reads in MiXCR, keeping a single row per CDR3 protein. The sample contains a few hundred thousand distinct CDR3 sequences, 15% to 20% of which appear only once. The sequenced sample consisted of naive T cells sorted from blood. The receptors here all came from a man aged 45-60 years in good health.

This clonotype showed up many times. J is TRBJ1-1 and V is TRBV10-3; 7 bases align to TRBD1. V shed 6 bases and J 3 bases; nucleotides not matched to a gene: 4. Germline lookup yields CDR1 ENHRY and CDR2 SYGVKD. The CDR3 runs 13 residues. For the CDR3, the DNA is TGTGCCATCAGGACAGGGAGAGACACTGAAGCTTTCTTT. Translating gives CAIRTGRDTEAFF.

The chain links TRBV6-1 to TRBJ2-7, with D uncertain. Trimming cost V 6 bases and J 4 bases, with 19 bases left between them. The CDR3 is 15 residues long. The V gene's germline CDR1 is MNHNS and CDR2 SASEGT. The CDR3, as DNA: TGTGCCAGCAGCCCTCACAGCTTATCGGTTTACGAGCAGTACTTC. This gives the protein CASSPHSLSVYEQYF.

In its sample, this clonotype was seen many times. The V gene is TRBV7-2, the J gene TRBJ2-7; 10 nucleotides agree with TRBD1. There are 15 residues in the CDR3. Unmatched junction bases numbered 6, after V lost 1 base and J lost 6 bases. Germline V lookup: CDR1 SGHTA, CDR2 FQGNSA. This CDR3 is CASSLVTGQGFEQYF. The CDR3 bases are TGTGCCAGCAGCTTAGTGACGGGACAGGGGTTCGAGCAGTACTTC.

Many counts were recorded for this clonotype. The V and J genes are TRBV5-1 and TRBJ2-1, with no clear D. V was pared by 4 bases and J by 3 bases, with 8 bases between. Germline-derived CDR1 and CDR2 are SGHRS and YFSETQ. The CDR3 has 13 residues. CDR3 amino acids: CASSPPLYNEQFF. The CDR3, as DNA: TGCGCCAGCAGCCCCCCCCTCTACAATGAGCAGTTCTTC. The variable domain in full, with the rest retrieved from reference TRBV5-1 and TRBJ2-1, is KAGVTQTPRYLIKTRGQQVTLSCSPISGHRSVSWYQQTPGQGLQFLFEYFSETQRNKGNFPGRFSGRQFSNSRSEMNVSTLELGDSALYLCASSPPLYNEQFFGPGTRLTVL.

V usage is TRBV11-3 and J usage is TRBJ2-5, with a tentative D call TRBD1 (5 bases). CDR1 SGHNT and CDR2 YENEEA come from the germline V gene. V was clipped by 5 bases and J by 5 bases, with 15 bases between them. The CDR3 length is 14 residues. CDR3 amino acids: CASSVSGAGETQYF. CDR3 nucleotides: TGTGCCAGCAGCGTTAGTGGGGCCGGGGAGACCCAGTACTTC.

This sequence joins TRBV11-3 and TRBJ2-1; tentatively, D is TRBD1 (6 bases). The V gene's germline CDR1 is SGHNT and CDR2 YENEEA. This CDR3 region has 16 residues. V gave up 6 bases and J gave up 3 bases, with 18 bases separating them. CDR3 DNA: TGTGCCAGCAGTCAACAACCGGACAGAGGCTACAATGAGCAGTTCTTC. It codes for CASSQQPDRGYNEQFF.

The gene calls are TRBV4-3 and TRBJ2-7; 9 nucleotides match TRBD1. CDR3 length: 14 residues. The junction had 7 bases not matched to a gene; V was cut back by 4 bases and J by 6 bases. Looked up from germline, CDR1 is LGHNA and CDR2 is YSLEER. CDR3 bases: TGCGCCAGCAGCCGTTGGGACAGGGCTCGCGAGCAGTACTTC. Protein product: CASSRWDRAREQYF.

There are many counts of this clonotype. This chain connects TRBV5-1 to TRBJ1-2; 10 nucleotides agree with TRBD1. Trimming at V came to 2 bases and at J to 4 bases, leaving 5 bases not matched to a gene. From germline, CDR1 is SGHRS and CDR2 YFSETQ. The CDR3 length is 15 residues. The CDR3 spells CASSFETGGVYGYTF. CDR3 bases: TGCGCCAGCAGCTTTGAGACAGGGGGCGTCTATGGCTACACCTTC.

The table lists this clonotype with a few counts. The chain employs TRBV28 and TRBJ2-2; D is undetermined. Germline V gives CDR1 MDHEN, CDR2 SYDVKM. CDR3 size: 12 residues. Trimming cost V 6 bases and J 0 bases, with 2 bases left between them. The CDR3 nucleotides read TGTGCCAGCAGAACGAACACCGGGGAGCTGTTTTTT. This gives the protein CASRTNTGELFF.

This clonotype was counted at least ten times. J is TRBJ2-5 and V is TRBV5-1; D ambiguous. This CDR3 has 14 residues. CDR1 and CDR2 from the germline V gene are SGHRS and YFSETQ. Trimming shortened V by 4 bases and J by 2 bases, and 12 bases separated the two germline ends. The CDR3 coding sequence is TGCGCCAGCAGCCTCCTTTTCGGACAAGAGACCCAGTACTTC. It encodes CASSLLFGQETQYF.

The chain couples TRBV11-2 to TRBJ2-7; possible D gene TRBD2, 6 bases. CDR3 length: 15 residues. CDR1 and CDR2 (germline): SGHAT, FQNNGV. The V end lost 5 bases, the J end lost 4 bases, and 18 bases lay between the germline ends. CDR3 coding DNA: TGTGCCAGCAGCGCACGTACTGCCGGGAGTTACGAGCAGTACTTC. Translating gives CASSARTAGSYEQYF.

This clonotype turned up a few times. The chain couples TRBV7-9 to TRBJ1-2; D unclear. CDR3 length: 11 amino acids. Germline-derived CDR1 and CDR2 are SEHNR and FQNEAQ (reference sequence). The ends were cut back, 1 base at V and 7 bases at J, with 4 bases in the middle. The CDR3 coding sequence is TGTGCCAGCAGCTTAGAGGTTGGCTACACCTTC. It encodes CASSLEVGYTF.

There are a few counts of this clonotype. The rearrangement links TRBV4-1 to TRBJ2-7, with D perhaps matching TRBD2 (5 bases). The CDR3 is made up of 14 amino acids. The V gene's germline CDR1 is MGHRA and CDR2 YSYEKL. The V end was cut by 0 bases, the J end by 3 bases, with 9 bases between. The CDR3 DNA follows: TGCGCCAGCAGCCAAGACATCGGGGACTACGAGCAGTACTTC. Its protein product is CASSQDIGDYEQYF.

This clonotype has a count of ten or more. CDR3 sequence reads: CSASGEISHYGYEQYF. The CDR3 nucleotides are TGCAGTGCTAGTGGCGAGATCAGCCACTATGGTTACGAGCAGTACTTC. The chain uses TRBV20-1 and TRBJ2-7; D remains unclear. This CDR3 is 16 amino acids long. V was pared by 3 bases and J by 4 bases, with 22 bases between. Germline V gives CDR1 DFQATT, CDR2 SNEGSKA (reference sequence).

This clonotype came up many times. This chain links TRBV4-2 with TRBJ2-7; D is possibly TRBD2 (6 bases). CDR1 and CDR2 (germline): LGHNA, YNFKEQ. CDR3 length equals 14 residues. V was cut by 0 bases and J by 2 bases, with 8 bases left in between. The CDR3 loop is CASSQEGGPYEQYF. CDR3 nucleotides: TGTGCCAGCAGCCAAGAGGGGGGACCCTACGAGCAGTACTTC.

This clonotype was observed a few times. The chain couples TRBV18 to TRBJ2-2, with D uncertain. Germline V gives CDR1 KGHSH, CDR2 LQKENI. Trimming left V 1 base short and J 0 bases short, with 6 bases between. The CDR3 runs 15 residues. The CDR3 nucleotides are TGTGCCAGCTCACCACGACGGGCGAACACCGGGGAGCTGTTTTTT. Its translation: CASSPRRANTGELFF.

The sample holds a few counts of this clonotype. The chain has TRBV4-2 and TRBJ2-7; weak D call: TRBD1 (5 bases). This CDR3 contains 16 residues. Trimming shortened V by 1 base and J by 4 bases, and 17 bases separated the two germline ends. Germline V CDR1 and CDR2: LGHNA, YNFKEQ. CDR3 residues: CASSQAQGKSFYEQYF. CDR3 bases: TGTGCCAGCAGCCAAGCTCAGGGCAAATCTTTTTACGAGCAGTACTTC.

This clonotype was detected a few times. The V and J genes are TRBV5-6 and TRBJ1-3; 9 bases are shared with TRBD1. Per germline, CDR1 SGHDT and CDR2 YYEEEE. Unmatched junction bases numbered 1, after V lost 2 bases and J lost 1 base. This CDR3 comprises 15 residues. The CDR3 here is CASSFGTGSGNTIYF. The DNA of the CDR3 is TGTGCCAGCAGCTTCGGGACAGGGTCTGGAAACACCATATATTTT.

Notes on this clonotype: A much larger clone lies a single base off, so this may be a read error. This CDR3 is missing its conserved last phenylalanine or tryptophan, likely due to a read error. The CDR3 sequence: CASRVTSGATYEQYS. DNA of the CDR3: TGTGCCAGCAGGGTGACTAGCGGGGCGACCTACGAGCAGTACTCC. The chain is built from TRBV12-3 or TRBV12-4 and TRBJ2-7; 11 bases align to TRBD2. With 6 bases clipped from V and 2 bases from J, the junction kept 6 bases outside the gene matches. The CDR3 runs 15 residues.

The J gene is TRBJ2-1, the V gene TRBV4-3; 10 bases map to TRBD1. With 4 bases clipped from V and 0 bases from J, the junction kept 0 bases outside the gene matches. The length of the CDR3 is 15 residues. The germline CDR1 and CDR2 sequences are LGHNA and YSLEER. The CDR3 reads CASSRQGASYNEQFF. The DNA for the CDR3 is TGCGCCAGCAGCCGACAGGGGGCCTCCTACAATGAGCAGTTCTTC.

The chain couples TRBV4-3 to TRBJ1-2, with 8 bases aligning to TRBD1. The germline V gene has CDR1 LGHNA and CDR2 YSLEER. The CDR3 contains 15 residues. The V segment lost 2 bases and the J segment 3 bases; nucleotides outside the gene matches: 5. CDR3 coding DNA: TGCGCCAGCAGCCAAACAGGGGGTTACGACTATGGCTACACCTTC. It is translated as CASSQTGGYDYGYTF.

This clonotype was detected only once. This chain connects TRBV7-9 to TRBJ2-5; TRBD2 agrees at 7 bases. Germline CDR1 and CDR2: SEHNR and FQNEAQ (reference sequence). The CDR3 is made up of 15 amino acids. With V trimmed by 4 bases and J by 3 bases, 8 bases remained unmatched. This CDR3 reads CASSYYLGGEETQYF. CDR3 nucleotide sequence: TGTGCCAGCAGCTACTACTTGGGGGGGGAAGAGACCCAGTACTTC.

A remark on this clonotype: Because it lacks the conserved phenylalanine or tryptophan at the end, this CDR3 is likely a read error. The chain is built from TRBV5-1 and TRBJ2-7, with D possibly being TRBD1 (5 bases). The CDR3 has 14 residues. V dropped 0 bases and J dropped 2 bases, with 9 bases sitting between them. Germline assignment: CDR1 SGHRS and CDR2 YFSETQ. The CDR3 sequence: CASSLAGNPYEQYL. CDR3 DNA: TGCGCCAGCAGCTTGGCAGGGAACCCCTACGAGCAGTACTTA.

This chain uses TRBV20-1 with TRBJ1-1; D gene ambiguous. The CDR3 spans 16 residues. V lost 3 bases to trimming and J lost 3 bases, with 20 bases between them. CDR1 is DFQATT, CDR2 SNEGSKA, per germline (reference sequence). In nucleotides, the CDR3 is TGCAGTGCTAGTGCTTACCAAAGTCTGGCGGACACTGAAGCTTTCTTT. It codes for CSASAYQSLADTEAFF.

V is TRBV7-2 and J is TRBJ2-7, with TRBD2 matching 13 bases. V dropped 2 bases and J dropped 6; count of bases not matched to a gene: 7. This CDR3 has 16 residues. Germline CDR1 is SGHTA and CDR2 is FQGNSA. CDR3: CASSLLGLAGVFEQYF. The CDR3 DNA sequence: TGTGCCAGCAGCTTACTCGGACTAGCGGGAGTCTTCGAGCAGTACTTC. The full variable domain, rest sourced from reference TRBV7-2 and TRBJ2-7, is GAGVSQSPSNKVTEKGKDVELRCDPISGHTALYWYRQSLGQGLEFLIYFQGNSAPDKSGLPSDRFSAERTGGSVSTLTIQRTQQEDSAVYLCASSLLGLAGVFEQYFGPGTRLTVT.

This clonotype occurred a few times. The chain joins TRBV29-1 to TRBJ1-5, with D possibly matching TRBD1 (5 bases). The CDR3 consists of 13 residues. With 5 bases removed from V and 3 bases from J, the gap between germline ends came to 11 bases. CDR1 is SQVTM and CDR2 is ANQGSEA in the germline V gene. This chain's CDR3 is CSVRSGNNQPQHF. CDR3 bases: TGCAGCGTTCGATCAGGGAACAATCAGCCCCAGCATTTT.

The chain carries TRBV20-1 and TRBJ1-1; 7 bases agree with TRBD1. V shed 1 base, J shed 0 bases, and the junction held 8 bases outside the gene matches. The CDR3 extends over 16 amino acids. Germline CDR1 DFQATT, CDR2 SNEGSKA (reference sequence). The CDR3 DNA sequence: TGCAGTGCTAGAGCTGGGGACAGAGCTTTGAACACTGAAGCTTTCTTT. Translation gives CSARAGDRALNTEAFF.